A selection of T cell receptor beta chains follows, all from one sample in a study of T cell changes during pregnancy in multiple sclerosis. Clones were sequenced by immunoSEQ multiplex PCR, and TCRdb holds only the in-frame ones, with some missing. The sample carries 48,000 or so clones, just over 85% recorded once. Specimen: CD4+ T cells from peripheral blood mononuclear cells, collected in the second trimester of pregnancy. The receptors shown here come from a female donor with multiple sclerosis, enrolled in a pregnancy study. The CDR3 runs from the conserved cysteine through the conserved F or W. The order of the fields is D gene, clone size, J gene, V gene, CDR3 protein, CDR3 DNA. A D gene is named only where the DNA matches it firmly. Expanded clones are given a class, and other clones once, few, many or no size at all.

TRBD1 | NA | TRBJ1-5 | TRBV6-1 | CASTPRGQGNQPQHF | TGTGCCAGCACTCCCAGGGGGCAGGGCAATCAGCCCCAGCATTTT
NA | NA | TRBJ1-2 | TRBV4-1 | CASSNIQAFNGRDTGYTF | TGCGCCAGCAGCAATATACAGGCTTTCAACGGGCGGGATACTGGCTACACCTTC
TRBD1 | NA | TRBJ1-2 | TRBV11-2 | CASSSTGGYGYTF | TGTGCCAGCAGCTCAACAGGGGGCTATGGCTACACCTTC
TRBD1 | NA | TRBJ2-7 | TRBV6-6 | CASSYVDRGHEQYF | TGTGCCAGCAGTTACGTGGACAGGGGCCACGAGCAGTACTTC
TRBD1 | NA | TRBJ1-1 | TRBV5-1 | CASSHGQGATTEAFF | TGCGCCAGCAGCCACGGACAGGGGGCGACCACTGAAGCTTTCTTT
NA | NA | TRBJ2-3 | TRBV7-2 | CASSLDRRALDTQYF | TGTGCCAGCAGCTTAGACCGGCGGGCTTTGGACACGCAGTATTTT
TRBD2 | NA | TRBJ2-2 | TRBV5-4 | CASSLAGAGGITGELFF | TGTGCCAGCAGCTTGGCAGGAGCGGGAGGGATAACCGGGGAGCTGTTTTTT
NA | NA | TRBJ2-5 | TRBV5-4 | CASSFGSVGVQETQYF | TGTGCCAGCAGCTTTGGGTCGGTGGGAGTTCAGGAGACCCAGTACTTC
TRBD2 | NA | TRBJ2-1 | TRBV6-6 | CASIPASGGNEQFF | TGTGCCAGCATCCCCGCTAGCGGAGGGAATGAGCAGTTCTTC
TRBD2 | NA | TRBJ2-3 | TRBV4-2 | CASSQGITSGRTDTQYF | TGTGCCAGCAGCCAAGGAATTACTAGCGGCCGCACAGATACGCAGTATTTT
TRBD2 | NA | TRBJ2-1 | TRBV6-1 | CASSVSGRYGSSYNEQFF | TGTGCCAGCAGTGTTAGCGGGAGGTACGGCAGCTCCTACAATGAGCAGTTCTTC
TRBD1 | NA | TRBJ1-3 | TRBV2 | CASSRTGDGNTIYF | TGTGCCAGCAGCCGGACAGGGGATGGAAACACCATATATTTT
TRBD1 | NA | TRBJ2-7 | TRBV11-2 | CASSPQGVTGYEQYF | TGTGCCAGCAGCCCGCAGGGGGTGACAGGCTACGAGCAGTACTTC
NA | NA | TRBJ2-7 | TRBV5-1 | CASSSGGSSVSYEQYF | TGCGCCAGCAGCTCTGGGGGTTCTAGCGTCTCCTACGAGCAGTACTTC
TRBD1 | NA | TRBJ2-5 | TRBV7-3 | CASSFTGGQETQYF | TGTGCCAGCAGCTTCACAGGGGGTCAAGAGACCCAGTACTTC
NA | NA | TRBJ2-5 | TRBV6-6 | CASSYDNVGPETQYF | TGTGCCAGCAGTTACGATAACGTGGGCCCGGAGACCCAGTACTTC
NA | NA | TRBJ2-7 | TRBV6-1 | CASSEIGDYEQYF | TGTGCCAGCAGTGAGATAGGAGATTACGAGCAGTACTTC
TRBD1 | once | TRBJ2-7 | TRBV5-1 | CASSPTGTGLYEQYF | TGCGCCAGCAGCCCGACCGGGACAGGACTCTACGAGCAGTACTTC
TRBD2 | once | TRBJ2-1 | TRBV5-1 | CASSVEGLALDEQFF | TGCGCCAGCAGCGTTGAGGGACTAGCTTTGGATGAGCAGTTCTTC
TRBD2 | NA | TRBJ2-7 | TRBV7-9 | CASSLALGGLAHYEQYF | TGTGCCAGCAGCTTAGCGCTCGGAGGACTAGCCCACTACGAGCAGTACTTC
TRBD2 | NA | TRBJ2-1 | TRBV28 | CASAKREGGEQFF | TGTGCCAGCGCGAAGCGGGAGGGGGGTGAGCAGTTCTTC
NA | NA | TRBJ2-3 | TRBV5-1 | CASSLLAHTDTQYF | TGCGCCAGCAGCTTGTTGGCCCACACAGATACGCAGTATTTT
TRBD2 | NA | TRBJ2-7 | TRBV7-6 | CASSALTSGSVYEQYF | TGTGCCAGCAGCGCCCTAACTAGCGGGAGTGTCTACGAGCAGTACTTC
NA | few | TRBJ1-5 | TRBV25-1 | CASSDPRSNQPQHF | TGTGCCAGCAGTGATCCGAGGAGCAATCAGCCCCAGCATTTT
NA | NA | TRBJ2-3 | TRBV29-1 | CSVGQGTDTQYF | TGCAGCGTTGGACAGGGCACAGATACGCAGTATTTT
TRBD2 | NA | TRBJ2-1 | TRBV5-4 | CASSTGTSGYNEQFF | TGTGCCAGCAGCACGGGGACTAGCGGCTACAATGAGCAGTTCTTC
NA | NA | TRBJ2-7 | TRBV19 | CASSMWEEKEQYF | TGTGCCAGTAGTATGTGGGAGGAGAAAGAGCAGTACTTC
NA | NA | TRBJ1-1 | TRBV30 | CAWSPRQNYNTEAFF | TGTGCCTGGAGTCCCCGACAGAATTATAACACTGAAGCTTTCTTT
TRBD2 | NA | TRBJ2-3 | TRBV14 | CASSQDPRLVAGAYSDTQYF | TGTGCCAGCAGCCAAGATCCCAGACTTGTAGCGGGAGCGTACTCAGATACGCAGTATTTT
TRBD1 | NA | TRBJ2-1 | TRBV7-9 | CASSPTRGGAYNEQFF | TGTGCCAGCAGCCCGACCCGAGGGGGCGCCTACAATGAGCAGTTCTTC
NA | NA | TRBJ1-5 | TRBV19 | CASSMEQFRPQHF | TGTGCCAGTAGTATGGAGCAGTTCAGGCCCCAGCATTTT
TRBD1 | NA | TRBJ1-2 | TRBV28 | CASFDRGQYGYTF | TGTGCCTCATTCGACAGGGGGCAATATGGCTACACCTTC
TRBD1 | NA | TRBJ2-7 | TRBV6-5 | CASSYGTGLYEQYF | TGTGCCAGCAGTTATGGGACAGGGCTCTACGAGCAGTACTTC
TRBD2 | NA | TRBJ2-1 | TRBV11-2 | CASSLGLAGEGNEQFF | TGTGCCAGCAGCTTAGGACTAGCGGGAGAGGGGAATGAGCAGTTCTTC
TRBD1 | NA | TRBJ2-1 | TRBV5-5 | CASSDNRGKYNEQFF | TGTGCCAGCAGCGATAACAGGGGAAAATACAATGAGCAGTTCTTC
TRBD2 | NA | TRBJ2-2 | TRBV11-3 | CASSFSSGISGELFF | TGTGCCAGCAGCTTTTCGAGCGGGATTTCAGGGGAGCTGTTTTTT
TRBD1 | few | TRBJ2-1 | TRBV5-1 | CASSKRQGADEQFF | TGCGCCAGCAGCAAACGACAGGGGGCGGATGAGCAGTTCTTC
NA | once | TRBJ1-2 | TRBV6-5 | CASTNGGGYTF | TGTGCCAGCACCAACGGGGGGGGCTACACCTTC
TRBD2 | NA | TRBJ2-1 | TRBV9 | CASSVGISGRGENEQFF | TGTGCCAGCAGCGTAGGTATTAGCGGGAGGGGGGAAAATGAGCAGTTCTTC
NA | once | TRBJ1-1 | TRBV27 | CASSLYGHLNTEAFF | TGTGCCAGCAGTTTATACGGACACCTAAACACTGAAGCTTTCTTT
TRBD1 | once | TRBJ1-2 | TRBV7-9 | CASSSMTGGRGYTF | TGTGCCAGCAGCTCCATGACAGGGGGTCGTGGCTACACCTTC
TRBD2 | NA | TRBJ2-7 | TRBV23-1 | CASRETSGIYEQYF | TGCGCCAGCAGAGAGACTAGCGGTATTTACGAGCAGTACTTC
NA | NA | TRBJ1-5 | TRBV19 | CASSIARDQPQHF | TGTGCCAGTAGTATAGCTCGGGATCAGCCCCAGCATTTT
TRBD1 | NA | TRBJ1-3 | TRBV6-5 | CASSYYGTGGGNTIYF | TGTGCCAGCAGTTACTATGGGACAGGCGGAGGAAACACCATATATTTT
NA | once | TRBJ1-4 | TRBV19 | CASSRAGTNEKLFF | TGTGCCAGTAGTAGGGCAGGGACTAATGAAAAACTGTTTTTT
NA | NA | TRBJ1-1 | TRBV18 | CASSQAIDTEAFF | TGTGCCAGCTCTCAGGCGATTGACACTGAAGCTTTCTTT
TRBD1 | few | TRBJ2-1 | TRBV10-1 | CASSPGGGQGNEQFF | TGCGCCAGCAGTCCAGGGGGGGGACAGGGCAATGAGCAGTTCTTC
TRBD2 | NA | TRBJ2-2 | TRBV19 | CASSTNSKPLAGGDTGELFF | TGTGCCAGTAGTACAAATTCCAAACCTCTAGCGGGAGGAGACACCGGGGAGCTGTTTTTT
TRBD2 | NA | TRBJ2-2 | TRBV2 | CASSRASGRAGELFF | TGTGCCAGCAGTAGGGCTAGCGGGAGGGCCGGGGAGCTGTTTTTT
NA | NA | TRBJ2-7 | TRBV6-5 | CASSYSSGGTYEQYF | TGTGCCAGCAGTTACTCGAGTGGGGGCACCTACGAGCAGTACTTC
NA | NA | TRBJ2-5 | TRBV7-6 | CASSLAREETQYF | TGTGCCAGCAGCTTAGCGCGGGAAGAGACCCAGTACTTC
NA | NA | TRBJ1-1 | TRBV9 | CASSQTPTEVSEAFF | TGTGCCAGCAGTCAGACACCGACAGAAGTAAGTGAAGCTTTCTTT
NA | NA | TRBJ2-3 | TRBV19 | CASSAGLADTQYF | TGTGCCAGTAGTGCGGGGTTAGCGGATACGCAGTATTTT